Each of the 28 T cell receptor beta chains below was sequenced from the same sample in a study of shared clonotypes between healthy human individuals. Assay used: immunoSEQ multiplex PCR; TCRdb lists only in-frame clones, some missing. The sample includes millions of clones, approximately 95% of them seen just once. Naive CD8 populations comprised CD45RO-negative cells positively selected for CCR7, excluding terminally differentiated effector memory CD45RA+ cells. The sequencing input was naive CD8+ T cells sorted from blood. These receptors originate from a man younger than 35 in good health.

Regarding this clone: Different DNA sequences within this sample yield the same CDR3. V usage is TRBV6-5 and J usage is TRBJ2-7; TRBD2 matches at 7 bases. This CDR3 is built from 15 residues. The V segment lost 0 bases and the J segment 0 bases; nucleotides outside the gene matches: 2. From germline, CDR1 is MNHEY and CDR2 SVGAGI. The CDR3 nucleotides read TGTGCCAGCAGTTACTCTACGGGAGGCTCCTACGAGCAGTACTTC. This encodes CASSYSTGGSYEQYF.

The CDR3 DNA sequence: TGTGCCAGCAGTTACTGGGACAGGGGCACTAATGAAAAACTGTTTTTT. It encodes CASSYWDRGTNEKLFF. The chain couples TRBV6-6 to TRBJ1-4; 10 positions match TRBD1. V dropped 1 base and J dropped 2; count of bases not matched to a gene: 1. The CDR3 is 16 amino acids. Germline lookup yields CDR1 MNHNY and CDR2 SVGAGI (reference sequence).

The V and J genes are TRBV5-1 and TRBJ1-3; D call uncertain. Between the trimmed V and J ends, which lost 2 bases and 3 bases, there was a span of 9 bases. The length of the CDR3 is 14 residues. Germline loops: CDR1 SGHRS, CDR2 YFSETQ. The CDR3 sequence is CASSLDGNGNTIYF. DNA of the CDR3: TGCGCCAGCAGCTTAGACGGGAATGGAAACACCATATATTTT.

The gene calls are TRBV10-3 and TRBJ2-2; D is tentatively TRBD1 or TRBD2 (6 bases each). Looked up from germline, CDR1 is ENHRY and CDR2 is SYGVKD. Trimming took 8 bases from V and 7 from J, leaving 20 bases between them. The CDR3 totals 15 residues. The CDR3 here is CAIPTGAVYNGELFF. In DNA, the CDR3 is TGTGCCATCCCTACGGGGGCGGTTTATAACGGGGAGCTGTTTTTT.

This clone was detected only once. The CDR3 DNA sequence: TGTGCCTGGAGATCACAGGGGGCGGGAGAGACCCAGTACTTC. Protein sequence: CAWRSQGAGETQYF. The chain has TRBV30 and TRBJ2-5; TRBD1 matches at 9 bases. Trimming removed 3 bases from V and 4 bases from J; junction bases left unmatched: 6. Germline V lookup: CDR1 GTSNPN, CDR2 SVGIG (reference sequence). The CDR3 contains 14 residues.

The V gene is TRBV7-9, the J gene TRBJ2-7, with TRBD1 matching 9 bases. The germline gives CDR1 SEHNR, CDR2 FQNEAQ (reference sequence). This CDR3 has 15 amino acids. V dropped 3 bases and J dropped 2; count of bases not matched to a gene: 5. CDR3 in amino acids: CASSFRDRAPYEQYF. The CDR3 bases are TGTGCCAGCAGCTTCCGGGACAGGGCTCCCTACGAGCAGTACTTC.

The chain uses TRBV9 and TRBJ1-1, with D perhaps matching TRBD1 (6 bases). The ends were cut back, 4 bases at V and 7 bases at J, with 26 bases in the middle. The V gene's germline CDR1 is SGDLS and CDR2 YYNGEE. The CDR3 runs 17 residues. This CDR3 reads CASSIGGHPPSISEAFF. DNA of the CDR3: TGTGCCAGCAGCATAGGGGGACACCCACCGTCTATTAGTGAAGCTTTCTTT.

The V and J genes are TRBV4-3 and TRBJ2-1; maybe TRBD1 (7 bases). CDR1 and CDR2 (germline): LGHNA, YSLEER. The CDR3 sequence is 13 residues long. The ends were cut back, 4 bases at V and 7 bases at J, with 11 bases in the middle. The CDR3 reads CASSLAGGNEQFF. In DNA form, the CDR3 reads TGCGCCAGCAGCCTTGCAGGGGGGAATGAGCAGTTCTTC.

This sequence joins TRBV4-3 and TRBJ2-2; D gene uncertain. Germline V gene sequence: CDR1 LGHNA, CDR2 YSLEER. Trimming shortened V by 3 bases and J by 7 bases, and 12 bases separated the two germline ends. This CDR3 comprises 14 residues. CDR3 nucleotide sequence: TGCGCCAGCAGCCAGAGCTCGTCAGTCGGGGAGCTGTTTTTT. Translation gives CASSQSSSVGELFF.

This sequence joins TRBV7-9 and TRBJ2-6; D unclear. With 8 bases removed from V and 0 bases from J, the gap between germline ends came to 8 bases. CDR3 length: 14 residues. Germline CDR1 is SEHNR and CDR2 is FQNEAQ (reference sequence). The CDR3 nucleotides read TGTGCCAGCCCCAAAAACTCTGGGGCCAACGTCCTGACTTTC. Amino acids: CASPKNSGANVLTF. The full variable domain, completed using reference TRBV7-9 and TRBJ2-6, is DTGVSQNPRHKITKRGQNVTFRCDPISEHNRLYWYRQTLGQGPEFLTYFQNEAQLEKSRLLSDRFSAERPKGSFSTLEIQRTEQGDSAMYLCASPKNSGANVLTFGAGSRLTVL.

With respect to this clone: Other DNA sequences in the sample encode the same CDR3. This chain links TRBV11-2 with TRBJ2-7; D ambiguous. The V gene's germline CDR1 is SGHAT and CDR2 FQNNGV. The CDR3 is 13 residues long. Deletions cut 3 bases from V and 1 base from J, with 7 bases between. In DNA form, the CDR3 reads TGTGCCAGCAGCTTCGGCACTTCCTACGAGCAGTACTTC. It translates to CASSFGTSYEQYF.

About this clone: At the DNA level, this CDR3 is encoded by other sequences in the same sample as well. V usage is TRBV11-2 and J usage is TRBJ1-1; D remains ambiguous. Trimming took off 0 bases at V and 0 bases at J, with 2 bases between the two ends. Germline loops: CDR1 SGHAT, CDR2 FQNNGV. The CDR3 runs 13 residues. Here the CDR3 DNA reads TGTGCCAGCAGCTTAGAAGTGAACACTGAAGCTTTCTTT. Its protein is CASSLEVNTEAFF. Based on the CDR3 plus reference TRBV11-2 and TRBJ1-1, the full variable domain is EAGVAQSPRYKIIEKRQSVAFWCNPISGHATLYWYQQILGQGPKLLIQFQNNGVVDDSQLPKDRFSAERLKGVDSTLKIQPAKLEDSAVYLCASSLEVNTEAFFGQGTRLTVV.

The chain has TRBV5-4 and TRBJ2-1; 9 nucleotides align to TRBD1. There are 16 residues in the CDR3. The V segment lost 5 bases and the J segment 5 bases; nucleotides outside the gene matches: 11. Germline loops: CDR1 SGHNT, CDR2 YYREEE (reference sequence). The chain's CDR3 is CASSLGPGQGDNEQFF. CDR3 bases: TGTGCCAGCAGTCTGGGACCGGGACAGGGAGACAATGAGCAGTTCTTC.

The gene calls are TRBV5-1 and TRBJ2-2, with TRBD1 as a possible D gene (6 bases). The CDR3 contains 19 residues. V lost 0 bases, J lost 4 bases, and 22 bases lay in between. Germline CDR1 and CDR2: SGHRS and YFSETQ. The CDR3 spells CASSLVLASLQGVTGELFF. DNA of the CDR3: TGCGCCAGCAGCTTGGTCTTGGCCTCCCTACAGGGAGTCACCGGGGAGCTGTTTTTT.

This clone was seen just once. CDR3 in amino acids: CSVRGGSNFEQFF. The CDR3, as DNA: TGCAGCGTCCGGGGCGGGAGTAATTTTGAGCAGTTCTTC. The V and J genes are TRBV29-1 and TRBJ2-1; 7 bases are shared with TRBD2. This CDR3 has 13 residues. The germline CDR1 and CDR2 sequences are SQVTM and ANQGSEA. V gave up 6 bases and J gave up 9 bases; unmatched junction bases: 11.

The chain carries TRBV4-1 and TRBJ2-7; D remains unclear. Germline V gene lookup returns CDR1 MGHRA and CDR2 YSYEKL. CDR3 size: 12 residues. V was trimmed by 1 base and J by 7 bases, leaving 8 bases between them. CDR3 residues: CASSQGRTEQYF. CDR3 bases: TGCGCCAGCAGCCAAGGACGGACGGAGCAGTACTTC.

The V call is TRBV6-5, the J call TRBJ2-1; D unresolved. Trimming shortened V by 6 bases and J by 7 bases, and 13 bases separated the two germline ends. The CDR3 loop spans 13 amino acids. Germline values: CDR1 MNHEY, CDR2 SVGAGI. The CDR3 nucleotides read TGTGCCAGCAGAACTCGTGGACCTAATGAGCAGTTCTTC. Amino acids: CASRTRGPNEQFF.

V usage is TRBV27 and J usage is TRBJ2-7; 9 bases are a match to TRBD1. Germline V lookup: CDR1 MNHEY, CDR2 SMNVEV (reference sequence). The CDR3 is 15 amino acids. The ends lost 4 bases at V and 3 bases at J; junction bases unmatched: 7. The CDR3 sequence is CASSSPGQGYYEQYF. The CDR3 DNA follows: TGTGCCAGCAGTTCCCCGGGACAGGGTTACTACGAGCAGTACTTC.

V is TRBV6-5 and J is TRBJ1-3; unclear D gene. This CDR3 region has 16 residues. With 0 bases removed from V and 0 bases from J, the gap between germline ends came to 9 bases. The germline V gene encodes CDR1 MNHEY and CDR2 SVGAGI. CDR3 in DNA: TGTGCCAGCAGTTACTCGTTTCCGGGCTCTGGAAACACCATATATTTT. It translates to CASSYSFPGSGNTIYF.

This clone was observed once. The CDR3 spells CASRDELSYEQYF. The CDR3 DNA sequence: TGTGCCAGCAGGGATGAACTGTCCTACGAGCAGTACTTC. This chain connects TRBV7-9 to TRBJ2-7, with D hard to call. The CDR3 runs 13 residues. Trimming left V 6 bases short and J 1 base short, with 10 bases between. CDR1 is SEHNR and CDR2 is FQNEAQ in the germline V gene (reference sequence).

V is TRBV5-1 and J is TRBJ2-7, with TRBD1 identical over 7 bases. CDR3 length equals 17 residues. V shed 0 bases, J shed 0 bases, and the junction held 9 bases outside the gene matches. CDR1 SGHRS and CDR2 YFSETQ come from the germline V gene. The CDR3 here is CASSLDPGTEYSYEQYF. The CDR3 DNA follows: TGCGCCAGCAGCTTGGATCCCGGGACAGAATACTCCTACGAGCAGTACTTC. Using reference TRBV5-1 and TRBJ2-7 for the parts outside the CDR3, the full variable domain is KAGVTQTPRYLIKTRGQQVTLSCSPISGHRSVSWYQQTPGQGLQFLFEYFSETQRNKGNFPGRFSGRQFSNSRSEMNVSTLELGDSALYLCASSLDPGTEYSYEQYFGPGTRLTVT.

CDR3 nucleotide sequence: TGTGCCAGCAGCCGCAGACTAGCGCCAGATACGCAGTATTTT. This sequence encodes CASSRRLAPDTQYF. The genes are TRBV7-6 and TRBJ2-3; TRBD2 agrees at 8 bases. The CDR3 has 14 amino acids. Germline assignment: CDR1 SGHVS and CDR2 FNYEAQ. With 5 bases clipped from V and 4 bases from J, the junction kept 5 bases outside the gene matches.

Turning to this clone: This sample includes further DNA sequences coding for the same CDR3. CDR3 coding DNA: TGCGCCAGCAGCCAAGGACTAGCGGGAGTGGAGACAGATACGCAGTATTTT. Translating gives CASSQGLAGVETDTQYF. This chain uses TRBV4-3 with TRBJ2-3, with TRBD2 identical over 12 bases. Germline V gives CDR1 LGHNA, CDR2 YSLEER. V lost 1 base, J lost 3 bases, and 5 bases stayed unmatched. The CDR3 totals 17 residues.

This sequence joins TRBV5-6 and TRBJ1-3, with no clear D. The CDR3 totals 15 residues. Germline V gene data show CDR1 as SGHDT and CDR2 as YYEEEE. The V end lost 2 bases, the J end lost 2 bases, and 11 bases lay between the germline ends. The CDR3 is CASSFGAGPGNTIYF. DNA for the CDR3: TGTGCCAGCAGCTTCGGCGCAGGTCCTGGAAACACCATATATTTT.

This clone was observed a single time. The J gene is TRBJ2-2, the V gene TRBV6-5, with 10 bases matching TRBD2. CDR1 is MNHEY, CDR2 SVGAGI, per germline. The CDR3 loop spans 15 amino acids. After removal of 4 bases from V and 4 bases from J, the junction contained 3 bases not matched to a gene. For the CDR3, the DNA is TGTGCCAGCAGTTCTAGCGGGGGTGCCACCGGGGAGCTGTTTTTT. Its protein is CASSSSGGATGELFF.

CDR3 amino acids: CAISEGWDANTQYF. The CDR3 region has the DNA TGTGCCATCAGTGAAGGCTGGGACGCAAATACGCAGTATTTT. The chain links TRBV10-3 to TRBJ2-3; possibly TRBD1 or TRBD2 for D (5 bases each). CDR1 is ENHRY, CDR2 SYGVKD, per germline. V was shortened by 3 bases and J by 7 bases, with 14 bases between the two germline ends. CDR3 length equals 14 residues.

The chain combines TRBV4-1 with TRBJ2-7, with 9 bases aligning to TRBD2. V was clipped by 8 bases and J by 2 bases; unmatched bases: 13. The CDR3 is made up of 16 amino acids. The germline gives CDR1 MGHRA, CDR2 YSYEKL. DNA of the CDR3: TGCGCCAGCGCCCCCCAAAGGGCGGGGGGGCCCTACGAGCAGTACTTC. Translated: CASAPQRAGGPYEQYF.

The J gene is TRBJ2-2, the V gene TRBV6-5; D might be TRBD2 (6 bases). The CDR3 is 15 residues long. The germline CDR1 and CDR2 sequences are MNHEY and SVGAGI. The V gene lost 1 base and the J gene lost 6 bases, with 12 bases spanning the gap. CDR3 nucleotides: TGTGCCAGCAGTTACTTGACTAGTGTCGCCGGGGAGCTGTTTTTT. It is translated as CASSYLTSVAGELFF.